These 23 T cell receptor beta chains share one sample of origin, sequenced in a study of CD4 T cells in relation to SARS-CoV-2 and coronaviruses. Before the COVID-19 pandemic, during about 2010-2018, CD4+ T cells were taken from unexposed donors. The table came from immunoSEQ multiplex PCR; TCRdb's copy has only in-frame clones and leaves some out. The repertoire holds about 68,000 clones, with 80% to 95% as singletons. The material sequenced was naive CD4+ T cells from PBMCs. Noted subset: naive CD4+ T cells isolated by negative enrichment. The receptors were gathered from a human donor in good health.

The chain has TRBV2 and TRBJ1-4, with a weak D call TRBD1 (5 bases). Germline CDR1 reads SNHLY; CDR2 reads FYNNEI. Trimming took off 6 bases at V and 10 bases at J, with 15 bases between the two ends. This CDR3 spans 13 amino acids. The CDR3 DNA sequence: TGTGCCAGCAGCGGGGGACCGTTGGGAAAACTGTTTTTT. Protein: CASSGGPLGKLFF.

The genes are TRBV28 and TRBJ2-3; 9 nucleotides align to TRBD2. Germline lookup yields CDR1 MDHEN and CDR2 SYDVKM. This CDR3 contains 15 residues. V lost 5 bases and J lost 1; bases outside the gene matches: 4. The CDR3 is CASSLSSGGTDTQYF. The CDR3 DNA is TGTGCCAGCAGTCTGTCTAGCGGGGGCACAGATACGCAGTATTTT.

The rearrangement uses TRBV11-3 and TRBJ2-7; TRBD1 matches at 8 bases. Losses at the gene ends were 5 bases for V and 6 bases for J; bases not matched to a gene: 6. Per the germline V gene, CDR1 is SGHNT and CDR2 is YENEEA. The CDR3 loop spans 13 amino acids. The CDR3 loop reads CASSPGQGAEQYF. In nucleotides, the CDR3 is TGTGCCAGCAGCCCCGGACAGGGCGCCGAGCAGTACTTC.

CDR3 amino acids: CASSLLLAGRSYNEQFF. In DNA form, the CDR3 reads TGTGCCAGCAGCCTTTTACTAGCGGGACGATCCTACAATGAGCAGTTCTTC. The V call is TRBV27, the J call TRBJ2-1; TRBD2 agrees at 10 bases. CDR1 MNHEY and CDR2 SMNVEV come from the germline V gene (reference sequence). V shed 6 bases, J shed 1 base, and the junction held 9 bases outside the gene matches. The CDR3 totals 17 residues.

The rearrangement links TRBV5-6 to TRBJ1-3, with TRBD1 as a possible D gene (5 bases). Between the trimmed V and J ends, which lost 0 bases and 0 bases, there was a span of 13 bases. This CDR3 is built from 17 residues. Germline V gene sequence: CDR1 SGHDT, CDR2 YYEEEE. Here the CDR3 reads CASSLEGTPISGNTIYF. The CDR3 DNA sequence: TGTGCCAGCAGCTTGGAAGGGACTCCCATCTCTGGAAACACCATATATTTT.

V is TRBV7-3 and J is TRBJ2-1; 12 positions agree with TRBD2. Looked up from germline, CDR1 is SGHTA and CDR2 is FQGTGA. V trimming: 4 bases; J trimming: 7 bases; junction bases outside the gene matches: 17. This CDR3 spans 19 amino acids. The CDR3 reads CASSSPGLAGFRFRNEQFF. In DNA, the CDR3 is TGTGCCAGCAGCTCACCAGGACTAGCGGGGTTTCGTTTCAGGAATGAGCAGTTCTTC.

The chain uses TRBV7-2 and TRBJ2-1, with D hard to call. Germline CDR1 and CDR2: SGHTA and FQGNSA. CDR3 length: 12 residues. The V and J ends lost 3 bases and 1 base respectively, with 1 base between them. The CDR3 here is CASSFSYNEQFF. The DNA for the CDR3 is TGTGCCAGCAGCTTTTCCTACAATGAGCAGTTCTTC.

This chain uses TRBV7-2 with TRBJ2-5, with 8 bases aligning to TRBD2. The V and J ends lost 6 bases and 2 bases, in that order; junction bases with no gene match: 14. This CDR3 is 17 amino acids long. The germline V gene encodes CDR1 SGHTA and CDR2 FQGNSA. The CDR3 loop is CASSPPPAGGGQETQYF. In DNA, the CDR3 is TGTGCCAGCAGTCCTCCTCCCGCGGGGGGCGGACAAGAGACCCAGTACTTC.

This sequence joins TRBV24-1 and TRBJ2-2; TRBD1 agrees at 11 bases. The germline V gene has CDR1 KGHDR and CDR2 SFDVKD. V lost 1 base and J lost 2; bases outside the gene matches: 2. This CDR3 has 17 amino acids. CDR3 sequence reads: CATSDLGQGANTGELFF. CDR3 nucleotides: TGTGCCACCAGTGATTTAGGACAGGGGGCAAACACCGGGGAGCTGTTTTTT.

The CDR3 bases are TGTGCCAGCAGTTACTCTGCGACAGGGGGCGCGGTTTCTCGGGATGAGCAGTTCTTC. It is translated as CASSYSATGGAVSRDEQFF. The J gene is TRBJ2-1, the V gene TRBV6-7; 10 bases are shared with TRBD1. TRBV6-7 is designated an ORF whose function remains uncertain. The CDR3 has 19 residues. V was pared by 0 bases and J by 8 bases, with 16 bases of the junction left unmatched.

The chain uses TRBV5-1 and TRBJ1-1; D is unclear. V shed 0 bases and J shed 0 bases, with 15 bases lying between them. The length of the CDR3 is 17 residues. The germline V gene has CDR1 SGHRS and CDR2 YFSETQ. Written as DNA, the CDR3 is TGCGCCAGCAGCTTGGGCAGGTCGGCGCGGATGAACACTGAAGCTTTCTTT. It codes for CASSLGRSARMNTEAFF.

The chain has TRBV18 and TRBJ2-3, with unresolved D. The V end lost 0 bases, the J end lost 6 bases, and 7 bases lay between the germline ends. CDR1 and CDR2 (germline): KGHSH, LQKENI. The length of the CDR3 is 13 residues. The DNA of the CDR3 is TGTGCCAGCTCACCACCAAATGGGGATACGCAGTATTTT. Residues: CASSPPNGDTQYF.

The chain carries TRBV2 and TRBJ2-3; 11 nucleotides line up with TRBD2. Germline V gene sequence: CDR1 SNHLY, CDR2 FYNNEI. The CDR3 covers 15 residues. J was trimmed by 3 bases and V by 4 bases; bases with no gene match: 3. CDR3 residues: CASSAGLAETDTQYF. The CDR3, as DNA: TGTGCCAGCAGTGCGGGACTAGCGGAAACAGATACGCAGTATTTT.

The CDR3 region has the DNA TGCGCCAGCAGCTTGGGGGGACTAGCGGGGAACACAGATACGCAGTATTTT. It codes for CASSLGGLAGNTDTQYF. This chain connects TRBV5-1 to TRBJ2-3; 13 bases map to TRBD2. V was clipped by 0 bases and J by 2 bases; unmatched bases: 3. The germline CDR1 and CDR2 sequences are SGHRS and YFSETQ. This CDR3 has 17 amino acids. The full variable domain, rest sourced from reference TRBV5-1 and TRBJ2-3, is KAGVTQTPRYLIKTRGQQVTLSCSPISGHRSVSWYQQTPGQGLQFLFEYFSETQRNKGNFPGRFSGRQFSNSRSEMNVSTLELGDSALYLCASSLGGLAGNTDTQYFGPGTRLTVL.

The V and J genes are TRBV15 and TRBJ2-7; possibly TRBD2 for D (5 bases). This CDR3 comprises 13 residues. Trimming took off 0 bases at V and 3 bases at J, with 6 bases between the two ends. Germline V lookup: CDR1 LNHNV, CDR2 YYDKDF (reference sequence). The CDR3 region has the DNA TGTGCCACCAGCAGAGATGAGGGCTACGAGCAGTACTTC. This gives the protein CATSRDEGYEQYF.

V is TRBV7-2 and J is TRBJ2-5; no clear D gene. The CDR3 is 13 amino acids. CDR1 is SGHTA, CDR2 FQGNSA, per germline. V was pared by 5 bases and J by 5 bases, with 12 bases between. The DNA for the CDR3 is TGTGCCAGCAGCCGACCTAAGGTGGAGACCCAGTACTTC. Its translation is CASSRPKVETQYF. The variable domain in full, completed from reference TRBV7-2 and TRBJ2-5, reads GAGVSQSPSNKVTEKGKDVELRCDPISGHTALYWYRQSLGQGLEFLIYFQGNSAPDKSGLPSDRFSAERTGGSVSTLTIQRTQQEDSAVYLCASSRPKVETQYFGPGTRLLVL.

The J gene is TRBJ2-7, the V gene TRBV2; perhaps TRBD2 as D (6 bases). Germline V gene sequence: CDR1 SNHLY, CDR2 FYNNEI. V was clipped by 4 bases and J by 5 bases, with 18 bases between them. This CDR3 is built from 15 residues. CDR3 in amino acids: CASSGWTNMWNEQYF. CDR3 bases: TGTGCCAGCAGTGGATGGACTAATATGTGGAACGAGCAGTACTTC.

This chain uses TRBV30 with TRBJ1-4; perhaps TRBD1 as D (6 bases). The CDR3 is 14 residues long. Per germline, CDR1 GTSNPN and CDR2 SVGIG (reference sequence). V was cut by 4 bases and J by 7 bases, with 16 bases left in between. This CDR3 reads CAWTRAGAGEKLFF. In DNA, the CDR3 is TGTGCCTGGACCAGGGCAGGGGCAGGTGAAAAACTGTTTTTT.

This clone occurred once. The chain is built from TRBV5-1 and TRBJ2-2; D remains ambiguous. This CDR3 contains 16 residues. Germline V lookup: CDR1 SGHRS, CDR2 YFSETQ. V lost 4 bases, J lost 5 bases, and 18 bases lay in between. The CDR3 region is CASSRAGPWDTGELFF. DNA of the CDR3: TGCGCCAGCAGCAGGGCCGGGCCATGGGATACCGGGGAGCTGTTTTTT.

The chain couples TRBV24-1 to TRBJ1-2, with D unresolved. V lost 3 bases and J lost 7, with 17 bases in between. The CDR3 has 15 amino acids. The germline V gene has CDR1 KGHDR and CDR2 SFDVKD. The CDR3 nucleotides are TGTGCCACCAGTGATCAAGGCGACGCTTGGAGTGGCTACACCTTC. Its protein product is CATSDQGDAWSGYTF.

The CDR3 is CASSPGQTYEQYF. For the CDR3, the DNA is TGTGCCAGCAGCCCGGGACAGACTTACGAGCAGTACTTC. The chain links TRBV5-5 to TRBJ2-7; 7 nucleotides line up with TRBD1. With V trimmed by 4 bases and J by 4 bases, 5 bases remained unmatched. CDR1 and CDR2 from the germline V gene are SGHKS and YYEKEE (reference sequence). The CDR3 contains 13 residues.

V is TRBV5-1 and J is TRBJ2-3; D might be TRBD2 (6 bases). The CDR3 sequence is 16 residues long. Germline loops: CDR1 SGHRS, CDR2 YFSETQ. V was trimmed by 1 base and J by 0 bases, leaving 12 bases between them. CDR3: CASSLWGDLSTDTQYF. The CDR3 bases are TGCGCCAGCAGCTTGTGGGGGGACCTTAGCACAGATACGCAGTATTTT.

The chain combines TRBV7-3 with TRBJ2-3, with TRBD2 matching 10 bases. With V trimmed by 1 base and J by 9 bases, 7 bases remained unmatched. This CDR3 spans 15 amino acids. CDR1 is SGHTA, CDR2 FQGTGA, per germline. In DNA form, the CDR3 reads TGTGCCAGCAGCTTAAGAGCTACTAGCGGGGACACGCAGTATTTT. It codes for CASSLRATSGDTQYF.